This TCR beta chain was recovered during a study of blood T cell repertoires in COVID-19. Study-level background: PBMCs, B-cell-depleted T cells, or T cells were the source of the cDNA or gDNA that made up the material.

Data came from immunoSEQ multiplex PCR; TCRdb stores just in-frame clones and leaves some out. The sample includes some 140,000 clones, about four fifths of them seen just once. Each participant's cohort was designated according to participant-reported clinical history. The sequence derives from a man in his forties or fifties who had recovered from COVID-19. The specimen was PBMCs or T cells enriched from blood (not recorded which).

The CDR3: CASRQSYGYTF. The CDR3 coding sequence is TGTGCCAGCCGACAGTCCTATGGCTACACCTTC. The rearrangement uses TRBV2 and TRBJ1-2, with a possible D match to TRBD1 (5 bases). The germline gives CDR1 SNHLY, CDR2 FYNNEI. The ends were cut back, 8 bases at V and 4 bases at J, with 8 bases in the middle. The CDR3 spans 11 residues.